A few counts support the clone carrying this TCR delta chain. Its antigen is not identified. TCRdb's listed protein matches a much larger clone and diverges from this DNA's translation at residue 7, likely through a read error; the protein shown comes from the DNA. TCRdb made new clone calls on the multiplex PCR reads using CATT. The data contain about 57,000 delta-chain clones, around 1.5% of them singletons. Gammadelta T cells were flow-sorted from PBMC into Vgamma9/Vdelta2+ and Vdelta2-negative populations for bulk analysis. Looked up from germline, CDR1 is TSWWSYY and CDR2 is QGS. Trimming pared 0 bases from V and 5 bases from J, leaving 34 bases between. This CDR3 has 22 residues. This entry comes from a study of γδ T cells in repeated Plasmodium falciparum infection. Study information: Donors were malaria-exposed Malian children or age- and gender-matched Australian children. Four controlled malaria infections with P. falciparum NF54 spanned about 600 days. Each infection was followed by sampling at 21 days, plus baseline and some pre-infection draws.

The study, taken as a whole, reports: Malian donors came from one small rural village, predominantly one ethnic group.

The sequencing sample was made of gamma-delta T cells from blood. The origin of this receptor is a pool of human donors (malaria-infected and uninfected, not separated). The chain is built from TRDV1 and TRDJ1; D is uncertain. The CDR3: CALGELCRAALFSLTLKDKLIF. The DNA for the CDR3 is TGTGCTCTTGGGGAACTCTGCCGAGCGGCGTTGTTCTCCTTAACCCTTAAGGATAAACTCATCTTT.